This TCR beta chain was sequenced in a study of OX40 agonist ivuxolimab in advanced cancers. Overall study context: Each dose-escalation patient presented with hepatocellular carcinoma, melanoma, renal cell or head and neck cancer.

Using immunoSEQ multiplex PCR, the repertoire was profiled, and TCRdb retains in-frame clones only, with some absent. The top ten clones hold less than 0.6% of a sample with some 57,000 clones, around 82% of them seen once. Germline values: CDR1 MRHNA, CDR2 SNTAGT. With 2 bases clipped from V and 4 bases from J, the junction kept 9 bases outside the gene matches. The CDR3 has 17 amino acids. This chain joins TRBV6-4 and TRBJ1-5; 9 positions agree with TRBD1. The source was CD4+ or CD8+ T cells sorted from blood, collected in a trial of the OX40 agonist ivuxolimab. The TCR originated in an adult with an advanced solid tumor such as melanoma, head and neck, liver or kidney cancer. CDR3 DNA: TGTGCCAGCAGTGACCCTCGACACAGGGGGCGGAATCAGCCCCAGCATTTT. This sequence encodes CASSDPRHRGRNQPQHF.